This entry describes one T cell receptor beta chain. What it binds is not known. The protocol was immunoSEQ multiplex PCR, while the TCRdb copy is restricted to in-frame clones and leaves out a portion. The repertoire holds 45,000 to 60,000 clones, with roughly four fifths as singletons. The data were taken from a study of memory CD4+ T cells and cytomegalovirus serostatus. Overall study findings and caveats: The CMV-associated TCR signature appears largely within the CD4+ memory repertoire. Of 150 to 200 reported CMV TCRbeta sequences, roughly 70 were found in memory CD4+ repertoires.

Single viable CD3+CD4+CD8-CD45RO+ cells were sorted as the memory CD4+ T cells. Donors' CMV status reflects serum IgG against pp150, pp28, p38, p52. After thawing, CD4+ T cells were positively selected. The CDR3 has 15 residues. Per germline, CDR1 SNHLY and CDR2 FYNNEI. V shed 7 bases and J 0 bases; nucleotides not matched to a gene: 6. The gene calls are TRBV2 and TRBJ2-3; 8 bases agree with TRBD1. Material for sequencing was memory CD4+ T cells from blood. This clonotype was sampled from an adult in good health and CMV-seropositive. CDR3: CASTRGPESTDTQYF. In nucleotides, the CDR3 is TGTGCCAGCACCAGGGGGCCGGAAAGCACAGATACGCAGTATTTT.